Sequencing of this TCR beta chain was carried out in a study of circulating CD8 cells and anti-PD-1 response in melanoma. The wider study: Anti-PD-1 was first-line therapy for about 50% of the 13 patients.

Broader study findings: At M1, fewer than 8% of TRB clonotypes appeared in multiple subsets. Published repertoire comparisons used only baseline and M1 samples. PD-1 and DPOS subsets showed similar, higher clonality than DNEG.

This CDR3 is built from 15 residues. V lost 7 bases and J lost 4, with 17 bases in between. Germline V lookup: CDR1 MNHEY, CDR2 SMNVEV (reference sequence). Each library started from 15 ng of total RNA using the QIAseq Immune Repertoire TCR panel. TCRdb reprocessed the reads via MiXCR and lists one record per CDR3 protein. The table lists some 420 distinct CDR3 sequences, under 7.5% of them singletons. Judged by abundance, this clonotype is hyperexpanded (1% or more). No antigen is known for it. Sorting of live CD3+CD8+TCRalphabeta+ cells by PD-1 and/or TIGIT gave four subsets. This material consisted of CD8+ T cells from PBMCs, taken at baseline or after one month of anti-PD-1 therapy (not recorded which). The V and J genes are TRBV27 and TRBJ2-1, with D tentatively TRBD2 (6 bases). The clonotype was recovered from a human donor with melanoma. In DNA, the CDR3 is TGTGCCAGCACCTCCAGGAGCGGACTATACAATGAGCAGTTCTTC. Translating gives CASTSRSGLYNEQFF.